This note documents a single TCR beta chain sequence. The antigen is undetermined. One junction end disagrees with the germline gene, perhaps due to a read error. The sample is drawn from a study of esophageal squamous cell carcinoma under preoperative chemotherapy. Study information: Both tumor-infiltrating lymphocytes and peripheral blood T cells were profiled. Regarding the study as a whole: Abundant clones tended to shrink rather than expand after paclitaxel-nedaplatin. Peripheral T cells showed a significant TCR diversity increase after chemotherapy, unlike tumor-infiltrating lymphocytes.

TCRdb reanalysed the PCR reads using MiXCR and keeps one entry per CDR3 protein. This sample has roughly 10,000 distinct CDR3 sequences, with over 40% found just once. CDR1 is SGHVS, CDR2 FNYEAQ, per germline. The CDR3 loop spans 14 amino acids. Indicated time point: after preoperative PTX-NDP chemotherapy. Preoperative chemotherapy with paclitaxel-nedaplatin was given to patients before surgery. This specimen was acquired from a patient given preoperative chemotherapy. The TCR comes from a human donor with esophageal squamous cell carcinoma. The donor label of this sample is uncertain. This chain uses TRBV7-6 with TRBJ2-2; the D call may be TRBD1 or TRBD2 (7 bases each). The CDR3 spells CASSLEGGTDELYF. CDR3 nucleotides: TGTGCCAGCAGCTTAGAGGGAGGGACAGATGAGCTGTATTTT.